This note documents a single T cell receptor beta chain sequence. This sample is part of a study of blood T cell repertoires in COVID-19. Only in-frame clones appear in the TCRdb table, and some are missing; sequencing was by immunoSEQ multiplex PCR. The table shows some 77,000 clones, with nearly 85% occurring only once. With 1 base clipped from V and 6 bases from J, the junction kept 6 bases outside the gene matches. This CDR3 spans 14 amino acids. CDR1 and CDR2 from the germline V gene are GTSNPN and SVGIG (reference sequence). Sequenced sample: peripheral blood. J is TRBJ2-1 and V is TRBV30; 7 bases map to TRBD2. This clonotype was sampled from a woman in her sixties with acute or convalescent COVID-19. This chain's CDR3 is CAWSGGLLVNEQFF. The CDR3 nucleotides read TGTGCCTGGAGTGGGGGACTACTCGTCAATGAGCAGTTCTTC. Looking up the rest from reference TRBV30 and TRBJ2-1 gives the full variable domain: SQTIHQWPATLVQPVGSPLSLECTVEGTSNPNLYWYRQAAGRGLQLLFYSVGIGQISSEVPQNLSASRPQDRQFILSSKKLLLSDSGFYLCAWSGGLLVNEQFFGPGTRLTVL.